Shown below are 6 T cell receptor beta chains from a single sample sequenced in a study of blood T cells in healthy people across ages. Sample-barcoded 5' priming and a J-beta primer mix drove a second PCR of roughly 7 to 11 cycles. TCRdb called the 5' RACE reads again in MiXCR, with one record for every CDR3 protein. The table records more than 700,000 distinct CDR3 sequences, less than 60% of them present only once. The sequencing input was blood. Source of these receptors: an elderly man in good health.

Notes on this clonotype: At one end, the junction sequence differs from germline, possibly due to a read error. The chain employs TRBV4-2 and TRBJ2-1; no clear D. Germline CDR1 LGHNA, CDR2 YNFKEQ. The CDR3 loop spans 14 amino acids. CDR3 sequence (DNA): TGTGCCAGCAGCCAGGTTCAGCCCTACAATAAGCAGTTCTTC. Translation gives CASSQVQPYNKQFF.

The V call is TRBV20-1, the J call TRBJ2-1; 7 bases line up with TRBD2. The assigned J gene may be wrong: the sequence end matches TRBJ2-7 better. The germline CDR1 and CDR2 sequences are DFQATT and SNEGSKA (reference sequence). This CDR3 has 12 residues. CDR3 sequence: CSADRDSGGQYF. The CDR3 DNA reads TGCAGTGCTGACCGGGACTCGGGAGGGCAGTACTTC.

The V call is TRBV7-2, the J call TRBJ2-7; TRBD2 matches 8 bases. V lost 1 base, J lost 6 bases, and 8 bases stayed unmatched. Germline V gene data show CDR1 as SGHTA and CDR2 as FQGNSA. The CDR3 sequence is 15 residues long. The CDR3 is CASSLDSAGEGEQYF. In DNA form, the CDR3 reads TGTGCCAGCAGCTTAGACTCAGCGGGAGAGGGCGAGCAGTACTTC.

CDR3 in DNA: TGTGCCAGCAGTCTCAAAGGGGGATCTGAAGCTTTCTTT. It yields the protein CASSLKGGSEAFF. The chain has TRBV12-3 or TRBV12-4 and TRBJ1-1, with D possibly TRBD1 on 6 matching bases. The CDR3 is made up of 13 amino acids. Trimming pared 5 bases from V and 6 bases from J, leaving 13 bases between.

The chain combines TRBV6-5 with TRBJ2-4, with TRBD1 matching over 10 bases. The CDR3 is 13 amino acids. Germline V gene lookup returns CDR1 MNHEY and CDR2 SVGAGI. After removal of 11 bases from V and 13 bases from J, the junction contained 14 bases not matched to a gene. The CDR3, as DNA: TGTGCCGGCACCTCCGCCGGGACAGGGGAGCAGTACTTC. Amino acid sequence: CAGTSAGTGEQYF.

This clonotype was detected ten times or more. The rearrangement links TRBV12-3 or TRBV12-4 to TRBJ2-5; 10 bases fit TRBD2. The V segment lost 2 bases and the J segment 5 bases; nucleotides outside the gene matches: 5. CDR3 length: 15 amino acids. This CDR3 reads CASSLLAGDRETQYF. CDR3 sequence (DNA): TGTGCCAGCAGTTTACTAGCGGGAGATCGGGAGACCCAGTACTTC.